The subject of this entry is one T cell receptor (beta chain). How the authors handled the data: Scientists estimated how many nucleated cells there were by amplifying reference gene primers. Method: immunoSEQ multiplex PCR; TCRdb's copy keeps in-frame clones and lacks some. V, J and clone size were drawn from that table, and D and trimming were deduced from the DNA. Seen here are about 390,000 clones, around 87% observed once, and the top ten hold about 2.5%. This entry is derived from a study of blood T cell repertoires in COVID-19. Background on the study: Samples taken during acute and convalescent COVID-19 were collected in the United States, Italy and Spain. Sources were T cells, B-cell-depleted T cells, or PBMCs; the material itself was cDNA or gDNA.

Deletions cut 10 bases from V and 6 bases from J, with 22 bases between. Looked up from germline, CDR1 is LNHDA and CDR2 is SQIVND (reference sequence). This CDR3 is 15 amino acids long. The sequence was collected from a woman between 55 and 75 years old with COVID-19, enrolled during active disease. V usage is TRBV19 and J usage is TRBJ1-5; tentative D call: TRBD1 (6 bases). Material for sequencing was peripheral blood. Written as DNA, the CDR3 is TGTGCCACCCAAACAGGGCATGTGGATCGTCAGCCCCAGCATTTT. Translation gives CATQTGHVDRQPQHF. Full variable domain (rest looked up from reference TRBV19 and TRBJ1-5): DGGITQSPKYLFRKEGQNVTLSCEQNLNHDAMYWYRQDPGQGLRLIYYSQIVNDFQKGDIAEGYSVSREKKESFPLTVTSAQKNPTAFYLCATQTGHVDRQPQHFGDGTRLSIL.